The source of this T cell receptor (beta chain) is a study of preoperative IRX-2 immunotherapy in early breast cancer. Germline assignment: CDR1 LNHNV and CDR2 YYDKDF (reference sequence). V trimming: 3 bases; J trimming: 3 bases; junction bases outside the gene matches: 10. The CDR3 is 16 residues long. Treatment given: preoperative locoregional IRX-2 cytokine immunotherapy. Repertoires were generated with immunoSEQ multiplex PCR, while TCRdb's copy carries only in-frame clones and drops some. Of 20,000 to 30,000 clones listed, 70% to 90% are singletons. The sequence was collected from a human donor with breast cancer. The chain has TRBV15 and TRBJ2-7, with 8 bases aligning to TRBD1. Source: lymph node tissue, taken after IRX-2 immunotherapy. The CDR3 is CATSSFFQGANYEQYF. The CDR3 DNA follows: TGTGCCACCAGCAGTTTTTTCCAGGGGGCGAACTACGAGCAGTACTTC.